This TCR beta chain was captured in a study of control samples from healthy donors and cancer patients. The data were produced by immunoSEQ multiplex PCR, yet TCRdb's version contains in-frame clones alone and is incomplete. The profile covers about 75,000 clones, with 85% to 95% appearing a single time and 6% to 8% taken by the ten largest. Germline values: CDR1 LNHDA, CDR2 SQIVND (reference sequence). The CDR3 covers 14 residues. V lost 11 bases, J lost 2 bases, and 7 bases stayed unmatched. This TCR came from a middle-aged woman in good health. The sequencing sample was made of blood. This chain connects TRBV19 to TRBJ1-5; 9 bases match TRBD1. The DNA of the CDR3 is TGTGCCGGGGGGACAGGGATTGGCAATCAGCCCCAGCATTTT. It specifies CAGGTGIGNQPQHF. The variable domain in full, completed from reference TRBV19 and TRBJ1-5, reads DGGITQSPKYLFRKEGQNVTLSCEQNLNHDAMYWYRQDPGQGLRLIYYSQIVNDFQKGDIAEGYSVSREKKESFPLTVTSAQKNPTAFYLCAGGTGIGNQPQHFGDGTRLSIL.